Shown below are 6 T cell receptor beta chains from a single sample sequenced in a study of T cell repertoires in cytomegalovirus infection. From the reads, TCRdb called clonotypes with MiXCR, one entry per CDR3 protein. Here the sample spans about 310,000 distinct CDR3 sequences, under 20% being singletons. Sample: PBMCs. The receptors originated from a human donor in good health (CMV status not recorded). Some clones in this sample may be carry-over from other donors' samples.

The chain uses TRBV2 and TRBJ1-5, with D possibly matching TRBD1 (6 bases). Per germline, CDR1 SNHLY and CDR2 FYNNEI. The CDR3 is 15 residues long. V lost 8 bases, J lost 0 bases, and 14 bases lay in between. CDR3 nucleotide sequence: TGTGCCAGCCGGATGGACAGCCTTAGCAATCAGCCCCAGCATTTT. This codes for CASRMDSLSNQPQHF.

The V call is TRBV24-1, the J call TRBJ2-1; D might be TRBD1 (6 bases). This CDR3 is built from 14 residues. Trimming left V 5 bases short and J 8 bases short, with 15 bases between. Germline V CDR1 and CDR2: KGHDR, SFDVKD. CDR3 residues: CATSGSGVGDEQFF. The CDR3, as DNA: TGTGCCACCAGTGGGTCAGGGGTCGGGGATGAGCAGTTCTTC.

This clonotype was found a few times. V is TRBV19 and J is TRBJ2-3; maybe TRBD2 (6 bases). V lost 4 bases, J lost 4 bases, and 12 bases lay in between. The CDR3 spans 14 residues. The germline V gene encodes CDR1 LNHDA and CDR2 SQIVND (reference sequence). The CDR3 nucleotides are TGTGCCAGTAGTACCACTAGCAGCGCAGATACGCAGTATTTT. It yields the protein CASSTTSSADTQYF.

This clonotype was counted a few times. The J gene is TRBJ2-5, the V gene TRBV6-5; TRBD2 matches at 13 bases. The junction had 4 bases not matched to a gene; V was cut back by 5 bases and J by 4 bases. In germline, CDR1 is MNHEY, CDR2 SVGAGI. This CDR3 has 15 residues. The chain's CDR3 is CASSKGLAGSETQYF. CDR3 nucleotide sequence: TGTGCCAGCAGTAAGGGACTAGCGGGATCAGAGACCCAGTACTTC.

The rearrangement links TRBV19 to TRBJ2-3, with 9 bases aligning to TRBD1. The CDR3 has 15 amino acids. J lost 3 bases, V lost 3 bases, and 4 bases had no gene match. The germline gives CDR1 LNHDA, CDR2 SQIVND (reference sequence). CDR3 sequence reads: CASSMGQGETDTQYF. CDR3 bases: TGTGCCAGTAGTATGGGACAGGGCGAAACAGATACGCAGTATTTT.

The rearrangement joins TRBV29-1 to TRBJ2-6; D not resolved. The V gene's germline CDR1 is SQVTM and CDR2 ANQGSEA. V was clipped by 6 bases and J by 1 base, with 13 bases between them. The CDR3 has 15 residues. In nucleotides, the CDR3 is TGCAGCGTGCCAAGCCGGGTATCTGGGGCCAACGTCCTGACTTTC. Its translation: CSVPSRVSGANVLTF.